The text below deals with one T cell receptor (beta chain). TCRdb keeps only in-frame clones here, not all; method: immunoSEQ multiplex PCR. The sample records 150,000 to 200,000 clones, 70% to 90% being singletons. This CDR3 has 14 amino acids. Germline-derived CDR1 and CDR2 are LNHNV and YYDKDF (reference sequence). The ends lost 5 bases at V and 7 bases at J; junction bases unmatched: 10. The entry originates in a study of lymphopenia after photon versus proton radiotherapy. The input for sequencing was peripheral blood, taken from a patient treated with photon-based radiotherapy. The origin of this receptor is a man aged 50-60 years with gastric cancer. The rearrangement joins TRBV15 to TRBJ1-2, with TRBD1 matching 7 bases. The CDR3 protein is CATSAFTGVFGYTF. CDR3 DNA: TGTGCCACCAGCGCTTTTACAGGGGTTTTTGGCTACACCTTC. Full variable domain (rest looked up from reference TRBV15 and TRBJ1-2): DAMVIQNPRYQVTQFGKPVTLSCSQTLNHNVMYWYQQKSSQAPKLLFHYYDKDFNNEADTPDNFQSRRPNTSFCFLDIRSPGLGDTAMYLCATSAFTGVFGYTFGSGTRLTVV.